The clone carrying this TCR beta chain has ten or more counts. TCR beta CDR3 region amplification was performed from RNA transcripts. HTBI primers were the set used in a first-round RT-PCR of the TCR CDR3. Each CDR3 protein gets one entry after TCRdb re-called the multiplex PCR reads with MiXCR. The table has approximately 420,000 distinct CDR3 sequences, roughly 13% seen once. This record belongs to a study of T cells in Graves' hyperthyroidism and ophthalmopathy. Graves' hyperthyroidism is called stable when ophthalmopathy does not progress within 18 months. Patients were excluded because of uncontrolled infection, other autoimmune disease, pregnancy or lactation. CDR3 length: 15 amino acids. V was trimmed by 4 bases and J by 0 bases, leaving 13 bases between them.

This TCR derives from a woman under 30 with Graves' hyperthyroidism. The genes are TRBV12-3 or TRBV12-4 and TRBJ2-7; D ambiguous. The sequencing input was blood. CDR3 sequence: CASSSTTESSYEQYF. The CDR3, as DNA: TGTGCCAGCAGTTCTACGACTGAGAGCTCCTACGAGCAGTACTTC.